These T cell receptor beta chains were read from a single sample in a study of CD8 T cells in Susac syndrome. In TCRdb, the immunoSEQ multiplex PCR reads were re-called with MiXCR into one record per CDR3 protein. This sample has about 300,000 distinct CDR3 sequences, with about nine tenths found just once. Sequenced input: CD8+ T cells from PBMCs. The receptors originated from a human donor with multiple sclerosis. Both conserved end residues are part of each CDR3. The order of the fields is J gene, clone size, D gene, V gene, CDR3 protein, CDR3 DNA. D genes are given only for firm matches. Where a row states a size, it is once, few, many or the class of an expanded clone; other rows omit it.

TRBJ1-5 once TRBD1 TRBV20-1 CSARDRTGAKPQHF TGCAGTGCTAGAGATAGGACAGGGGCAAAGCCCCAGCATTTT
TRBJ1-2 NA TRBD1 TRBV29-1 CSVDRFITSYGYTF TGCAGCGTGGACAGGTTCATTACTAGCTATGGCTACACCTTC
TRBJ1-5 NA NA TRBV4-2 CASSQEGGLGNQPQHF TGTGCCAGCAGCCAAGAAGGAGGGCTGGGCAATCAGCCCCAGCATTTT
TRBJ2-1 once TRBD2 TRBV19 CASSIQAGDTNEQFF TGTGCCAGTAGTATTCAAGCGGGAGATACCAATGAGCAGTTCTTC
TRBJ1-2 NA NA TRBV20-1 CSARAGPLNTF TGCAGTGCTAGGGCAGGTCCCTTGAACACCTTC
TRBJ2-1 NA TRBD2 TRBV27 CASSSPTSGGSYNEQFF TGTGCCAGCAGTTCCCCGACTAGCGGGGGTTCCTACAATGAGCAGTTCTTC
TRBJ2-7 NA NA TRBV28 CASSSRRQSQLTYEQYF TGTGCCAGCAGCTCTCGCAGGCAGTCACAGTTAACCTACGAGCAGTACTTC
TRBJ2-3 NA NA TRBV20-1 CSARDPAGTDTQYF TGCAGTGCTAGAGATCCAGCAGGCACAGATACGCAGTATTTT
TRBJ2-1 NA TRBD2 TRBV15 CATSRGLAGEYNEQFF TGTGCCACCAGCAGAGGACTAGCGGGGGAGTACAATGAGCAGTTCTTC
TRBJ1-1 few NA TRBV19 CASSIGGGYTEAFF TGTGCCAGTAGTATAGGTGGGGGTTACACTGAAGCTTTCTTT
TRBJ2-3 NA TRBD1 TRBV5-4 CASSPQGAVAYF TGTGCCAGCAGCCCACAGGGGGCGGTGGCGTATTTT
TRBJ1-2 NA NA TRBV7-9 CASSLGTVANYGYTF TGTGCCAGCAGCTTAGGGACAGTAGCTAACTATGGCTACACCTTC
TRBJ2-1 NA NA TRBV28 CASSEGSYNEQFF TGTGCCAGCAGCGAGGGTTCCTACAATGAGCAGTTCTTC
TRBJ2-7 many NA TRBV6-1 CASSPGGEYGIYEQYF TGTGCCAGCAGCCCAGGCGGAGAATACGGGATTTACGAGCAGTACTTC
TRBJ2-2 NA NA TRBV20-1 CSASVGQHTGELFF TGCAGTGCTAGTGTCGGACAGCACACCGGGGAGCTGTTTTTT
TRBJ1-5 NA NA TRBV7-9 CASSLGDQWPQHF TGTGCCAGCAGCTTAGGAGATCAATGGCCCCAGCATTTT
TRBJ2-5 NA NA TRBV10-2 CASSGTQRPEETQYF TGCGCCAGCAGTGGGACTCAACGACCTGAAGAGACCCAGTACTTC
TRBJ1-5 NA NA TRBV29-1 CSVPGPEGPQHF TGCAGCGTCCCCGGCCCAGAGGGGCCCCAGCATTTT
TRBJ2-4 NA TRBD2 TRBV4-1 CASSLAGAQDIQYF TGCGCCAGTTCGCTAGCGGGGGCCCAGGACATTCAGTACTTC
TRBJ2-7 few NA TRBV29-1 CSVEFGDTTYEQYF TGCAGCGTTGAATTTGGGGACACGACCTACGAGCAGTACTTC
TRBJ2-1 NA TRBD1 TRBV13 CASSWPGQASSYNEQFF TGTGCCAGCAGCTGGCCCGGACAGGCGAGCTCCTACAATGAGCAGTTCTTC
TRBJ2-5 NA TRBD1 TRBV6-1 CASSPKGQGLSETQYF TGTGCCAGCAGCCCAAAAGGACAGGGGTTGTCTGAGACCCAGTACTTC